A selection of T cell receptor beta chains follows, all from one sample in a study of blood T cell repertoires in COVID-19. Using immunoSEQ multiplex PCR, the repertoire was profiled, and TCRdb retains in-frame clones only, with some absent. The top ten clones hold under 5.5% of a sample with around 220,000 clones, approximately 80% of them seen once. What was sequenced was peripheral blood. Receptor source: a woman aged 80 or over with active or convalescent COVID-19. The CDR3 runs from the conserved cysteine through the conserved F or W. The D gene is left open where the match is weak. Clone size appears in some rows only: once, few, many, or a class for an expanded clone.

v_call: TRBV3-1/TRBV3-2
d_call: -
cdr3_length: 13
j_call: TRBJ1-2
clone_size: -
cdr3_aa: CASSPTGNRGYTF
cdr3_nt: TGTGCCAGCAGCCCCACAGGAAACCGTGGCTACACCTTC

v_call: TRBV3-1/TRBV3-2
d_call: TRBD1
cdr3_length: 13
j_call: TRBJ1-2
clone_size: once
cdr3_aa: CASSTGVFYGYTF
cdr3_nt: TGTGCCAGCAGTACAGGGGTCTTCTATGGCTACACCTTC

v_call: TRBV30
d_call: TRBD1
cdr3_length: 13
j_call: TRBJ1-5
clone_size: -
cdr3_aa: CALRQGPGASQHF
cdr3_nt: TGTGCCTTGAGACAGGGGCCGGGAGCCTCCCAGCATTTT

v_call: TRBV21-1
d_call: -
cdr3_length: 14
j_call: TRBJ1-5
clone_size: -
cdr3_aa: CARHLDGGREPQHF
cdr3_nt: TGTGCCAGACATCTCGACGGTGGCCGGGAGCCCCAGCATTTT

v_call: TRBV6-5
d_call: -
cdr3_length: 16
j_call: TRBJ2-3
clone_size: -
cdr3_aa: CASSYRGRTSTDTQYF
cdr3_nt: TGTGCCAGCAGTTACCGGGGAAGGACTAGCACAGATACGCAGTATTTT

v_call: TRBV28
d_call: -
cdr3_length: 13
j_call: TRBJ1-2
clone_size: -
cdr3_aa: CASSPQFNYGYTF
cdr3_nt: TGTGCCAGCAGTCCACAGTTCAACTATGGCTACACCTTC

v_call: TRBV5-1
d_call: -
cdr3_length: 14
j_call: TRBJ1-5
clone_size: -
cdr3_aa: CASSLGGGDQPQHF
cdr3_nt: TGCGCCAGCAGTCTTGGCGGGGGCGATCAGCCCCAGCATTTT

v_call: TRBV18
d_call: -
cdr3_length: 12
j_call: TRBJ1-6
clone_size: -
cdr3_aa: CASSPPGSPLHF
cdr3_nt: TGTGCCAGCTCACCACCGGGCTCACCCCTCCACTTT

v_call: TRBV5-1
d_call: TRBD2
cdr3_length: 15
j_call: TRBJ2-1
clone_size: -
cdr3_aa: CASSRSGGDDNEQFF
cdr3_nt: TGCGCCAGCAGCCGTAGCGGGGGCGACGACAATGAGCAGTTCTTC

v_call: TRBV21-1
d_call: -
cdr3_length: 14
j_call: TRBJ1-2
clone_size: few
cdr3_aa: CASSLGQVDYGYTF
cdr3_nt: TGTGCCAGCAGCTTGGGACAGGTAGACTATGGCTACACCTTC

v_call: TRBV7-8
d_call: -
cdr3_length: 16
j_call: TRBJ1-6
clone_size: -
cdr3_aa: CASSLPPGGNNSPLHF
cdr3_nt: TGTGCCAGCAGCTTACCACCCGGGGGGAATAATTCACCCCTCCACTTT

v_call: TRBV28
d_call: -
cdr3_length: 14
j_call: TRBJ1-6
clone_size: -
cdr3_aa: CASPVVGANSPLHF
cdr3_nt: TGTGCCAGCCCGGTGGTGGGCGCAAATTCACCCCTCCACTTT

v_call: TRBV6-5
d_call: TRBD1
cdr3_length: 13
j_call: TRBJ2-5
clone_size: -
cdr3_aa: CASSPHRGETQYF
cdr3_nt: TGTGCCAGCAGTCCCCACAGGGGCGAGACCCAGTACTTC

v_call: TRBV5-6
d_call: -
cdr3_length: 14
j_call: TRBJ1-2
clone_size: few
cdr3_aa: CASSILTGNYGYTF
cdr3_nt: TGTGCCAGCAGTATCCTAACAGGGAACTATGGCTACACCTTC

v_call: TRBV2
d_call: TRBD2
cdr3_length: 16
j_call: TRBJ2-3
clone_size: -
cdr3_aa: CASSEAVRGAEDTQYF
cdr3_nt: TGTGCCAGCAGTGAAGCTGTGCGGGGGGCGGAAGATACGCAGTATTTT

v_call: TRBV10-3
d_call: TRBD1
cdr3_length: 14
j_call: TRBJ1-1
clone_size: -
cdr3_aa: CSSGGQGAFAEAFF
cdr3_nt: TGTTCATCGGGGGGACAGGGGGCATTCGCTGAAGCTTTCTTT

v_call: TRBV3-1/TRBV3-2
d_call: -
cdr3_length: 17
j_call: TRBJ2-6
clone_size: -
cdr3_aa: CASSQDWTSAGANVLTF
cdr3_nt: TGTGCCAGCAGCCAAGATTGGACATCTGCTGGGGCCAACGTCCTGACTTTC

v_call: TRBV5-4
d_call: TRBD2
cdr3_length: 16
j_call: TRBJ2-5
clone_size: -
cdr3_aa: CASRSTGTSGLETQYF
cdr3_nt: TGTGCCAGCAGGTCAACCGGGACTAGCGGCTTAGAGACCCAGTACTTC

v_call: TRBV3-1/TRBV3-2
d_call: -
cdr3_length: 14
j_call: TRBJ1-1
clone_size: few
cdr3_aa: CASSQVGGNTEAFF
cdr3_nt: TGTGCCAGCAGCCAAGTGGGGGGGAACACTGAAGCTTTCTTT

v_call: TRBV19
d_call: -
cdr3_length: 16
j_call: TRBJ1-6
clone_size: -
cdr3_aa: CASSIGSRIWNSPLHF
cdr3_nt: TGTGCCAGTAGTATAGGGTCTAGGATCTGGAATTCACCCCTCCACTTT

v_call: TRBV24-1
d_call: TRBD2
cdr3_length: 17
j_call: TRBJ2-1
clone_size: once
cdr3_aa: CATSDLHRTSGRNEQFF
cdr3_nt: TGTGCCACCAGTGATTTGCATAGGACTAGCGGGAGAAATGAGCAGTTCTTC

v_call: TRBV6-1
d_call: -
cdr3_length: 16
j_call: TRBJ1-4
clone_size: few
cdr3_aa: CASSESSTGIDEKLFF
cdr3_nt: TGTGCCAGCAGTGAGTCGAGTACAGGGATCGATGAAAAACTGTTTTTT

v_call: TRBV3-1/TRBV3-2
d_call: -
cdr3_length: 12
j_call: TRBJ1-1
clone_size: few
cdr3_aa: CASSQFDREAFF
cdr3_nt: TGTGCCAGCAGCCAATTTGACAGGGAAGCTTTCTTT

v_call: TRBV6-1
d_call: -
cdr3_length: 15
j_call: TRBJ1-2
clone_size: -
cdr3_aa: CASSEARTGTYGYTF
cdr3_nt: TGTGCCAGCAGTGAAGCGAGAACAGGGACCTATGGCTACACCTTC